Detailed here is one TCR beta chain. Its target is not known. TCRdb's copy holds only in-frame clones and misses some; the assay was immunoSEQ multiplex PCR. The data hold about 1.1 million clones, with more than 75% observed a single time. Germline V CDR1 and CDR2: GTSNPN, SVGIG (reference sequence). CDR3 length: 13 amino acids. Trimming left V 5 bases short and J 4 bases short, with 14 bases between. This sample stems from a study of shared clonotypes between healthy human individuals. The overall study: Every donor yielded three CD4 naive, three CD4 memory, two CD8 naive and one CD8 memory plate. Study results and caveats: A few donors had around 5% of their naive CD4 clonotypes in common. It was the few donors that limited the genetic and exposure-history diversity represented.

This sequence originates from a man aged 18-30 years in good health. Some clones in this sample may be carry-over from other donors' samples. V usage is TRBV30 and J usage is TRBJ1-2, with unresolved D. The specimen was memory CD4+ T cells from PBMCs. Subset described: CD45RA-negative fraction. CDR3 DNA: TGTGCCTGGGAAGGTCGAGGTGGCTATGGCTACACCTTC. This sequence encodes CAWEGRGGYGYTF.